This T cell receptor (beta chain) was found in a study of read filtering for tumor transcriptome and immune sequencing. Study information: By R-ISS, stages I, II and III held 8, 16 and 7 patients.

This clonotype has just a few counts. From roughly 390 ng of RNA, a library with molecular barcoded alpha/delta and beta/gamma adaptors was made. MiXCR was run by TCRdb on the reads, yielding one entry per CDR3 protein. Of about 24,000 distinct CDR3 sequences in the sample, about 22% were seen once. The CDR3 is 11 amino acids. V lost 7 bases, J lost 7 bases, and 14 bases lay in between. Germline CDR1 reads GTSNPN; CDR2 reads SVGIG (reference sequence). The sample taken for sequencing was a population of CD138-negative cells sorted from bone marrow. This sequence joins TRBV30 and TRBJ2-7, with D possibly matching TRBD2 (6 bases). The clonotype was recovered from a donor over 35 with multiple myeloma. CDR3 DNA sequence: TGTGCCTTGCTGGAGGGGCTTGAGCAGTACTTC. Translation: CALLEGLEQYF.